Below are 22 T cell receptor beta chains sequenced from a single sample in a study of CD4+ T cells in melanoma. Here immunoSEQ multiplex PCR was the method, and the copy in TCRdb shows in-frame clones only, minus some. This table holds approximately 9,700 clones, 60% to 70% found once. Sequencing was carried out using cells from a culture (not recorded whether cultured in vitro). These receptors came from a human donor with melanoma.

J is TRBJ2-6 and V is TRBV2; D might be TRBD1 (6 bases). V was clipped by 10 bases and J by 5 bases, with 12 bases between them. This CDR3 is built from 13 residues. CDR1 is SNHLY, CDR2 FYNNEI, per germline. The CDR3 DNA follows: TGTGCCACCAAAGGGGGATGGGCCAACGTCCTGACTTTC. As protein: CATKGGWANVLTF. Complete variable domain (other parts from reference TRBV2 and TRBJ2-6): EPEVTQTPSHQVTQMGQEVILRCVPISNHLYFYWYRQILGQKVEFLVSFYNNEISEKSEIFDDQFSVERPDGSNFTLKIRSTKLEDSAMYFCATKGGWANVLTFGAGSRLTVL.

This chain uses TRBV7-2 with TRBJ2-7; D is possibly TRBD1 or TRBD2 (5 bases each). CDR3 length: 15 amino acids. Germline V lookup: CDR1 SGHTA, CDR2 FQGNSA. V shed 3 bases and J shed 4 bases, with 16 bases lying between them. CDR3 loop: CASSFRSGPGYEQYF. In DNA, the CDR3 is TGTGCCAGCAGCTTTCGTTCGGGACCAGGGTACGAGCAGTACTTC.

The V and J genes are TRBV4-2 and TRBJ1-1, with TRBD1 matching 12 bases. CDR1 and CDR2 from the germline V gene are LGHNA and YNFKEQ. CDR3 size: 17 residues. J lost 5 bases, V lost 5 bases, and 12 bases had no gene match. CDR3 in amino acids: CASSRGQGAPIRTEAFF. CDR3 sequence (DNA): TGTGCCAGCAGCAGGGGACAGGGGGCGCCCATAAGGACTGAAGCTTTCTTT.

Only a few counts were recorded for this clone. The V gene is TRBV30, the J gene TRBJ1-2, with D possibly matching TRBD1 (5 bases). The V gene lost 0 bases and the J gene lost 6 bases, with 17 bases spanning the gap. Germline-derived CDR1 and CDR2 are GTSNPN and SVGIG (reference sequence). The CDR3 length is 15 residues. CDR3 bases: TGTGCCTGGAGTGTAGGGGCGCTCCCCCTAGATGGCTACACCTTC. This gives the protein CAWSVGALPLDGYTF. Together with reference TRBV30 and TRBJ1-2, the CDR3 gives the full variable domain: SQTIHQWPATLVQPVGSPLSLECTVEGTSNPNLYWYRQAAGRGLQLLFYSVGIGQISSEVPQNLSASRPQDRQFILSSKKLLLSDSGFYLCAWSVGALPLDGYTFGSGTRLTVV.

The chain employs TRBV5-1 and TRBJ2-5; D might be TRBD1 or TRBD2, each matching 5 bases. CDR3 length: 17 residues. Looked up from germline, CDR1 is SGHRS and CDR2 is YFSETQ. Trimming took 4 bases from V and 2 from J, leaving 21 bases between them. CDR3 coding DNA: TGCGCCAGCAGCCGTGGAGGCAACAGGAAATCACAAGAGACCCAGTACTTC. This sequence encodes CASSRGGNRKSQETQYF.

The rearrangement links TRBV29-1 to TRBJ2-5; D remains ambiguous. Germline V gives CDR1 SQVTM, CDR2 ANQGSEA. The CDR3 covers 14 residues. Between the trimmed V and J ends, which lost 5 bases and 5 bases, there was a span of 18 bases. The CDR3 DNA is TGCAGCGTTCACTTCGATCCCTACTTGGAGACCCAGTACTTC. It encodes CSVHFDPYLETQYF.

The V and J genes are TRBV9 and TRBJ2-2, with D possibly TRBD2 on 6 matching bases. V dropped 4 bases and J dropped 5 bases, with 18 bases sitting between them. Germline assignment: CDR1 SGDLS and CDR2 YYNGEE. The CDR3 spans 16 residues. DNA of the CDR3: TGTGCCAGCAGCTCCCGCCGCGGGGCGGGGACCGGGGAGCTGTTTTTT. The encoded protein is CASSSRRGAGTGELFF.

The gene calls are TRBV11-2 and TRBJ2-7; 8 bases map to TRBD1. V dropped 5 bases and J dropped 4; count of bases not matched to a gene: 10. The CDR3 has 15 residues. Germline assignment: CDR1 SGHAT and CDR2 FQNNGV. Written as DNA, the CDR3 is TGTGCCAGCAGCACATACAGGGGGGAAGGGTACGAGCAGTACTTC. Translated: CASSTYRGEGYEQYF.

This chain connects TRBV6-6 to TRBJ2-3; no reliable D call. Trimming left V 5 bases short and J 5 bases short, with 5 bases between. In germline, CDR1 is MNHNY, CDR2 SVGAGI (reference sequence). The CDR3 extends over 11 amino acids. The CDR3: CASSPGDTQYF. In DNA form, the CDR3 reads TGTGCCAGCAGTCCCGGAGATACGCAGTATTTT.

The V gene is TRBV5-1, the J gene TRBJ1-4; 8 bases fit TRBD1. The CDR3 length is 17 residues. Germline CDR1 SGHRS, CDR2 YFSETQ. V shed 3 bases, J shed 0 bases, and the junction held 7 bases outside the gene matches. CDR3 sequence (DNA): TGCGCCAGCAGCTCTGGACAGGGCCTCGCAACTAATGAAAAACTGTTTTTT. Its translation is CASSSGQGLATNEKLFF.

V gene TRBV23-1 combines with J gene TRBJ1-2; D is possibly TRBD1 (5 bases). TRBV23-1 is an ORF, with its function uncertain. The CDR3 extends over 14 amino acids. The V end lost 3 bases, the J end lost 6 bases, and 14 bases lay between the germline ends. CDR3 in amino acids: CASSHGGGANGYTF. CDR3 nucleotides: TGCGCCAGCAGTCATGGGGGGGGAGCGAATGGCTACACCTTC.

This chain joins TRBV7-9 and TRBJ1-2, with unresolved D. V lost 4 bases to trimming and J lost 3 bases, with 12 bases between them. CDR3 length: 14 amino acids. Germline lookup yields CDR1 SEHNR and CDR2 FQNEAQ (reference sequence). CDR3 nucleotide sequence: TGTGCCAGCAGCTCGGAACGGTCGCACTATGGCTACACCTTC. It codes for CASSSERSHYGYTF.

This clone was counted once. This rearrangement joins TRBV19 to TRBJ2-7, with TRBD1 matching over 7 bases. V trimming: 2 bases; J trimming: 3 bases; junction bases outside the gene matches: 4. Per the germline V gene, CDR1 is LNHDA and CDR2 is SQIVND (reference sequence). CDR3 length: 14 residues. The CDR3 DNA is TGTGCCAGTAGTATATATCGGGACAGCTACGAGCAGTACTTC. This encodes CASSIYRDSYEQYF. Combining the CDR3 with reference TRBV19 and TRBJ2-7 gives the whole variable domain DGGITQSPKYLFRKEGQNVTLSCEQNLNHDAMYWYRQDPGQGLRLIYYSQIVNDFQKGDIAEGYSVSREKKESFPLTVTSAQKNPTAFYLCASSIYRDSYEQYFGPGTRLTVT.

This chain connects TRBV6-4 to TRBJ2-3, with 8 bases matching TRBD2. V lost 9 bases to trimming and J lost 6 bases; unmatched junction nucleotides: 11. The CDR3 has 14 residues. Germline lookup yields CDR1 MRHNA and CDR2 SNTAGT. CDR3 sequence reads: CASADRGGLDTQYF. CDR3 in DNA: TGTGCCAGTGCAGACCGGGGGGGCCTGGATACGCAGTATTTT.

The CDR3 DNA follows: TGTGCCAGCAGCGTAGCAGGCGGGACCGGGGAGCAGTACTTC. It translates to CASSVAGGTGEQYF. The chain employs TRBV9 and TRBJ2-7; D might be TRBD2 (6 bases). Germline V CDR1 and CDR2: SGDLS, YYNGEE. CDR3 length: 14 amino acids. V was trimmed by 0 bases and J by 7 bases, leaving 14 bases between them.

This clone has just a few counts. V usage is TRBV18 and J usage is TRBJ1-4; 8 bases agree with TRBD1. V lost 10 bases and J lost 1; bases outside the gene matches: 2. Germline V CDR1 and CDR2: KGHSH, LQKENI. This CDR3 has 13 residues. Written as DNA, the CDR3 is TGTGCCACCACAGGGGGAACTAATGAAAAACTGTTTTTT. The encoded protein is CATTGGTNEKLFF.

This rearrangement joins TRBV5-1 to TRBJ1-4; tentative D call: TRBD1 (5 bases). The CDR3 has 15 amino acids. V lost 0 bases to trimming and J lost 0 bases, with 6 bases between them. Germline V gene data show CDR1 as SGHRS and CDR2 as YFSETQ. The CDR3 region is CASSLAGATNEKLFF. The CDR3 DNA sequence: TGCGCCAGCAGCTTGGCGGGGGCAACTAATGAAAAACTGTTTTTT.

CDR3 in DNA: TGTGCCACCACTTGGGGTGCATCAGGCAATCAGCCCCAGCATTTT. Protein product: CATTWGASGNQPQHF. The V and J genes are TRBV6-1 and TRBJ1-5, with no clear D. Trimming shortened V by 10 bases and J by 2 bases, and 18 bases separated the two germline ends. The V gene's germline CDR1 is MNHNS and CDR2 SASEGT. The CDR3 is 15 residues long.

This clone was seen more than once but under ten times. V is TRBV7-2 and J is TRBJ1-5; unclear D gene. The V end lost 1 base, the J end lost 5 bases, and 6 bases lay between the germline ends. The germline CDR1 and CDR2 sequences are SGHTA and FQGNSA. There are 13 residues in the CDR3. For the CDR3, the DNA is TGTGCCAGCAGCTTAGAACGAGATCAGCCCCAGCATTTT. This encodes CASSLERDQPQHF.

Notes on this clone: This same CDR3 is encoded by further DNA sequences in the sample. The rearrangement joins TRBV6-1 to TRBJ1-6; D ambiguous. CDR3 size: 13 residues. V was cut by 1 base and J by 7 bases, with 5 bases left in between. Germline CDR1 and CDR2: MNHNS and SASEGT. The CDR3 nucleotides read TGTGCCAGCAGTGAAGAAGGGAATTCACCCCTCCACTTT. Translated, it gives CASSEEGNSPLHF.

The chain uses TRBV2 and TRBJ1-2; no firm D call. CDR1 and CDR2 from the germline V gene are SNHLY and FYNNEI. The CDR3 has 14 amino acids. Trimming left V 8 bases short and J 8 bases short, with 21 bases between. CDR3 sequence reads: CASPRGQAAGGYTF. The CDR3 DNA follows: TGTGCCAGCCCGAGAGGGCAGGCGGCTGGAGGCTACACCTTC.

This chain uses TRBV10-1 with TRBJ2-1, with TRBD1 as a possible D gene (6 bases). The CDR3 totals 15 residues. The germline gives CDR1 WNHNN, CDR2 SYGVQD (reference sequence). Trimming stripped 4 bases from V and 5 bases from J, with 15 bases between. CDR3 sequence reads: CASSADSSIHNEQFF. The CDR3 nucleotides read TGCGCCAGCAGTGCGGACAGTTCGATCCACAATGAGCAGTTCTTC.